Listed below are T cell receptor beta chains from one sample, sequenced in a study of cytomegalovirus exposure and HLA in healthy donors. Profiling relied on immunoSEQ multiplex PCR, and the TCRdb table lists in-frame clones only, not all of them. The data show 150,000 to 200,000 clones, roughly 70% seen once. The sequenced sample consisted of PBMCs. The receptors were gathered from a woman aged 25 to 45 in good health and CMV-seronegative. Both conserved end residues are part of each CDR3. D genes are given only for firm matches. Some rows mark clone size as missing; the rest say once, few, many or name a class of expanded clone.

TGTGCCAGCAGTTTAAAACCAGGACTAGCGGACTCCTACGAGCAGTACTTC,CASSLKPGLADSYEQYF,NA,TRBD2,TRBV27,TRBJ2-7
TGTGCCAGCAGTACAGGAGTAAGCAATCAGCCCCAGCATTTT,CASSTGVSNQPQHF,NA,NA,TRBV6-1,TRBJ1-5
TGTGCCAGCAGTCTTCCCACTATGAATGAGCAGTTCTTC,CASSLPTMNEQFF,NA,NA,TRBV27,TRBJ2-1
TGTGCCTGGAGAGCGGTCGGGGGCTACACCTTC,CAWRAVGGYTF,NA,NA,TRBV30,TRBJ1-2
TGTGCCAGCAGCTTCGCGTACAGGACAGGGCCCGGGGAGCTGTTTTTT,CASSFAYRTGPGELFF,once,TRBD1,TRBV7-9,TRBJ2-2
TGCGCCAGCAGCCAAGGGGTTGGGACAGGGTATGGCTACACCTTC,CASSQGVGTGYGYTF,NA,TRBD1,TRBV4-3,TRBJ1-2
TGTGCCAGCAGCTTAGGGACAGGGAATTCGCCCCTCCACTTT,CASSLGTGNSPLHF,NA,TRBD1,TRBV7-3,TRBJ1-6
TGTGCCAGCAGTTACGACGACCGCGCGGGGAACGAGCAGTACTTC,CASSYDDRAGNEQYF,NA,NA,TRBV6-6,TRBJ2-7
TGTGCCAGCGTTGGCGGGGGGGCCGGTGAGACCCAGTACTTC,CASVGGGAGETQYF,NA,TRBD2,TRBV6-1,TRBJ2-5
TGTGCCAGCAGGACGTTTCCGGGACAGGGTAATTCACCCCTCCACTTT,CASRTFPGQGNSPLHF,NA,TRBD1,TRBV11-2,TRBJ1-6
TGTGCCAGCAGCTTTGGGACGGGAGGCCTCTACGAGCAGTACTTC,CASSFGTGGLYEQYF,NA,TRBD2,TRBV11-2,TRBJ2-7
TGTGCCAGCAGTGGCGGCGGGACAGGGTACACCGGGGAGCTGTTTTTT,CASSGGGTGYTGELFF,NA,TRBD1,TRBV6-1,TRBJ2-2
TGTGCCACCTCCACCGGACAGGGGGGAGTCACGCCCCAGCATTTT,CATSTGQGGVTPQHF,NA,TRBD1,TRBV19,TRBJ1-5
TGCGCCAGCAGCTTGGTCGGAGGACTGAACACTGAAGCTTTCTTT,CASSLVGGLNTEAFF,NA,NA,TRBV5-1,TRBJ1-1
TGTGCCAGCAGCCTAACGGTACCAGGGAGGTTGTACTTC,CASSLTVPGRLYF,NA,NA,TRBV7-2,TRBJ2-7
TGTGCCAGCAGCTTAGTCGTAGGGAGCTCCTACGAGCAGTACTTC,CASSLVVGSSYEQYF,NA,NA,TRBV11-1,TRBJ2-7
TGCGCCAGCAGCCACCCCGGACAGGGGAAGATGAACACTGAAGCTTTCTTT,CASSHPGQGKMNTEAFF,once,TRBD1,TRBV4-1,TRBJ1-1
TGTGCCAGCAACGTAGGGGAGGGAGTTAAATCGGAGACCCAGTACTTC,CASNVGEGVKSETQYF,NA,TRBD2,TRBV7-9,TRBJ2-5
TGTGCCAGCAGTTACCAGGGGGGCCCAGAGACCCAGTACTTC,CASSYQGGPETQYF,NA,NA,TRBV6-6,TRBJ2-5
TGCGCCAGCAGCTTGGACGGGGGGGGCCAGAAGGGCACAGATACGCAGTATTTT,CASSLDGGGQKGTDTQYF,few,TRBD2,TRBV5-1,TRBJ2-3
TGTGCCAGCAGTCCGGGACAGGGGGGCAAGTACTTC,CASSPGQGGKYF,NA,TRBD1,TRBV27,TRBJ2-7
TGCGCCAGCAGCTTGGGTCAGGGAGGAGGTCAGCCCCAGCATTTT,CASSLGQGGGQPQHF,few,NA,TRBV5-1,TRBJ1-5
TGTGCCAGCAGCTTAGTAATGACAGGGGCCGATGAAAAACTGTTTTTT,CASSLVMTGADEKLFF,NA,TRBD1,TRBV11-2,TRBJ1-4
TGTGCCAGCAGCTTCACAGGGTTCGCTGAAGCTTTCTTT,CASSFTGFAEAFF,NA,NA,TRBV7-6,TRBJ1-1
TGTGCCAGCAGTGACTCGAACAAGGGGTCCCCGTTCTTC,CASSDSNKGSPFF,NA,NA,TRBV6-4,TRBJ2-1
TGCGCCAGCAGAAATAGCGGGAGGGCCCTCACCGGGGAGCTGTTTTTT,CASRNSGRALTGELFF,NA,TRBD2,TRBV10-2,TRBJ2-2
TGTGCCAGTACACCTTTTAGCTCTGGGGCCAACGTCCTGACTTTC,CASTPFSSGANVLTF,few,NA,TRBV19,TRBJ2-6
TGTGCCAGCAGCTTAAGTTTAGGTTTGGACAGGGTGGGCACTGAAGCTTTCTTT,CASSLSLGLDRVGTEAFF,NA,TRBD1,TRBV7-3,TRBJ1-1
TGTGCCAGCAGCTTAAGGCCTAGCGGGGGGTCAGATACGCAGTATTTT,CASSLRPSGGSDTQYF,NA,TRBD2,TRBV7-3,TRBJ2-3
TGTGCCGGCGGAGGCAGGAATAATTCACCCCTCCACTTT,CAGGGRNNSPLHF,NA,NA,TRBV25-1,TRBJ1-6
TGTGCCAGCAGTTACTACGCGGGTTCTACCTACGAGCAGTACTTC,CASSYYAGSTYEQYF,NA,NA,TRBV6-5,TRBJ2-7
TGTGCCAGCAGTTACCGGGGGAGCGAGCAGTACTTC,CASSYRGSEQYF,NA,NA,TRBV6-5,TRBJ2-7
TGTGCCAGCAGCCCCGCCTACGAGCAGTACTTC,CASSPAYEQYF,NA,NA,TRBV7-8,TRBJ2-7
TGTGCCAGTAGTATACTCGGGGGCACCGGGGAGCTGTTTTTT,CASSILGGTGELFF,once,NA,TRBV19,TRBJ2-2
TGTGCCAGCAGCCCAAGGGCAGGGGAGGGGTTCAGGGAAAAACTGTTTTTT,CASSPRAGEGFREKLFF,NA,NA,TRBV7-7,TRBJ1-4
TGCGCCAGCCGTATAGGGGATTTGGGTCCCGATAGCTCCTACGAGCAGTACTTC,CASRIGDLGPDSSYEQYF,NA,NA,TRBV5-1,TRBJ2-7
TGCGCCAGCAGCCAAGATTTAGTGGGGCTCTGGCCTGGGGAGCTGTTTTTT,CASSQDLVGLWPGELFF,once,NA,TRBV4-3,TRBJ2-2
TGTGCCAGCGGGAGGGGGGGTACGGATACGCAGTATTTT,CASGRGGTDTQYF,NA,NA,TRBV2,TRBJ2-3
TGCGCCAGCAGCTTGGGGGGGACAGCAACTAATGAAAAACTGTTTTTT,CASSLGGTATNEKLFF,few,TRBD1,TRBV5-1,TRBJ1-4
TGTGCCAGCAGCTTTGGCCAAAATCAGCCCCAGCATTTT,CASSFGQNQPQHF,NA,NA,TRBV7-2,TRBJ1-5
TGTGCCAGCTCACCCCCTCCGGGACTTACCCACAATGAGCAGTTCTTC,CASSPPPGLTHNEQFF,NA,NA,TRBV18,TRBJ2-1
TGCAGCGCCCCGAGGGGGACAGGGGGTTGGTGGTATAATGAGCAGTTCTTC,CSAPRGTGGWWYNEQFF,NA,TRBD1,TRBV29-1,TRBJ2-1
TGTGCCACCAGCAGAGCCCAACAGGGCCTGTCGCCCCAGCATTTT,CATSRAQQGLSPQHF,NA,NA,TRBV15,TRBJ1-5
TGCGCCAGCAGCTTGGCCGGGAGTTACGAGCAGTACTTC,CASSLAGSYEQYF,NA,NA,TRBV5-1,TRBJ2-7
TGTGCCTCTCGGGGGAGAACGAACACCGGGGAGCTGTTTTTT,CASRGRTNTGELFF,NA,NA,TRBV25-1,TRBJ2-2
TGTGCCAGCAGCTCGCCGGGGACAGGGGCCTTCTATGGCTACACCTTC,CASSSPGTGAFYGYTF,NA,TRBD1,TRBV7-9,TRBJ1-2
TGTGCCAGCAGCCAAGGACAGGGGGGGGAGACCCAGTACTTC,CASSQGQGGETQYF,NA,TRBD1,TRBV14,TRBJ2-5
TGTGCCAGCAGCTTGGAAATGCGACAGGGATTACGCTATCAAGAGACCCAGTACTTC,CASSLEMRQGLRYQETQYF,NA,TRBD1,TRBV5-4,TRBJ2-5
TGTGCCAGCAGCTTATGGGCCTCCCTAGAGGGCTACGAGCAGTACTTC,CASSLWASLEGYEQYF,once,NA,TRBV7-3,TRBJ2-7
TGTGCCAGCAGTTTGAGGGACAGTCTCTCCTACGAGCAGTACTTC,CASSLRDSLSYEQYF,NA,TRBD1,TRBV27,TRBJ2-7
TGTGCCAGCAGCCATCGACAGGGCGAGGGCTACACCTTC,CASSHRQGEGYTF,NA,TRBD1,TRBV25-1,TRBJ1-2